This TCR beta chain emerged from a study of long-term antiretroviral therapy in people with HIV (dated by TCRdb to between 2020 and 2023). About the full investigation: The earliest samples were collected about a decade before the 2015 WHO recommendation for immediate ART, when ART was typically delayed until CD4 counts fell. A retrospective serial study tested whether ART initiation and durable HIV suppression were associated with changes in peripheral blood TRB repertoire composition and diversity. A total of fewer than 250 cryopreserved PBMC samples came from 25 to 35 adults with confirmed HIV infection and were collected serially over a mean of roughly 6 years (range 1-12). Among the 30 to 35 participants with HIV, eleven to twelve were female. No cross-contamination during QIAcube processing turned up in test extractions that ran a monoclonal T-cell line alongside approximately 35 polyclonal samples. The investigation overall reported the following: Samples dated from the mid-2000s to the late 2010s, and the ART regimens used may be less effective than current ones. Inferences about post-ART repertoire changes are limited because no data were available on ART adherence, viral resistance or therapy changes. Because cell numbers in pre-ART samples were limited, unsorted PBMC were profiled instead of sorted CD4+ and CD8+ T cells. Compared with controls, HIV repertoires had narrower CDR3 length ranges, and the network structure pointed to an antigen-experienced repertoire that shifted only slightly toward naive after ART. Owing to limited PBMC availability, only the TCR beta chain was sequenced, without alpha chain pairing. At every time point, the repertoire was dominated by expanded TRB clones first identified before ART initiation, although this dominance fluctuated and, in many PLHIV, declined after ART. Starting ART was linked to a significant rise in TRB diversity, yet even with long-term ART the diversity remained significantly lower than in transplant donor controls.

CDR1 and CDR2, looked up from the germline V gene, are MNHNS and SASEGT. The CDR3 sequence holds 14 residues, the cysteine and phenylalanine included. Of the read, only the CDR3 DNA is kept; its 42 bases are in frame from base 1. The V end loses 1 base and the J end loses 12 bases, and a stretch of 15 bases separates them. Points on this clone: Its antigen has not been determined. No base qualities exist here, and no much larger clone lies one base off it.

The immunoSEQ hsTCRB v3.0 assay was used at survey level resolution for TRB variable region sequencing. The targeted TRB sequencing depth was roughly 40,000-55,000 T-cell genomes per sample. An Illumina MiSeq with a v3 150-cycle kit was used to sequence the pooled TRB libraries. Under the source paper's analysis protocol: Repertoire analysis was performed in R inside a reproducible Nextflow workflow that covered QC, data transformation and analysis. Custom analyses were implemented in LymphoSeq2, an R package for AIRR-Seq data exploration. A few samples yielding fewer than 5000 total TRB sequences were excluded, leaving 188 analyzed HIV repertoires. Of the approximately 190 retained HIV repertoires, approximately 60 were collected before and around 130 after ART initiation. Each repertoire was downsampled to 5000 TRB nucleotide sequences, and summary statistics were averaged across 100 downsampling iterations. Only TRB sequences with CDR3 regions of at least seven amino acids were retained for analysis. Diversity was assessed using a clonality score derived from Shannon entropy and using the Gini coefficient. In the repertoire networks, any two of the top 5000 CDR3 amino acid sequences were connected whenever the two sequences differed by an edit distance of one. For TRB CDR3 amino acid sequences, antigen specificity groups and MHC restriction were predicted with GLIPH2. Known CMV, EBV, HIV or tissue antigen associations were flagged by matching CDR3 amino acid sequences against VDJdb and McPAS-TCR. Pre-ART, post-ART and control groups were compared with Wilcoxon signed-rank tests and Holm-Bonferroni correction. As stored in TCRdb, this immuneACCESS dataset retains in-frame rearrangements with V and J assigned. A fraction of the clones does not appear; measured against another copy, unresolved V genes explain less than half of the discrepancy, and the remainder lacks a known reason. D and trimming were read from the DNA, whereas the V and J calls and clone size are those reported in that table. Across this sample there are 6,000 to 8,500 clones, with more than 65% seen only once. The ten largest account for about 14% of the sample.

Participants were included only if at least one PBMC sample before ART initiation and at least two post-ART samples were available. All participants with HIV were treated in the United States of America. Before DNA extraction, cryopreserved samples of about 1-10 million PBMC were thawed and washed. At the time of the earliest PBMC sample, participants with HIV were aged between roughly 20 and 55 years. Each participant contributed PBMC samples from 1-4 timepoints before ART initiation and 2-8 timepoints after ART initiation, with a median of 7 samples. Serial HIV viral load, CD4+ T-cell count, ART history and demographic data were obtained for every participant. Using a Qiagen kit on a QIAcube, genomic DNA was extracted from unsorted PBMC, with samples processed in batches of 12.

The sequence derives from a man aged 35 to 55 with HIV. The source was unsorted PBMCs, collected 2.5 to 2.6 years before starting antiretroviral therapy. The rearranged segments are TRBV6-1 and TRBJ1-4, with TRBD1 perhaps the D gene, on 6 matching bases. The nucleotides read TGTGCCAGCAGTGAAGTACAGGGCACTTCAGAACTGTTTTTT. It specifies CASSEVQGTSELFF.